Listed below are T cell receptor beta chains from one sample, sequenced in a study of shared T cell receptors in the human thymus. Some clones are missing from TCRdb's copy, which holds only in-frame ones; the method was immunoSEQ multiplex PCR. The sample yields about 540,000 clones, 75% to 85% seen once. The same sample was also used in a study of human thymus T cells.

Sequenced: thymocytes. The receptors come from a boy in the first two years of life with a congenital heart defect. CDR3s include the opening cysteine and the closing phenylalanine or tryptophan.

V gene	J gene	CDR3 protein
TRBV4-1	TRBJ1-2	CASSHPGQGPLTNYGYTF
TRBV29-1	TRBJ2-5	CSVSSGKGETQYF
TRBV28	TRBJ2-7	CASSLAPREGLKTEYF
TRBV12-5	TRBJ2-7	CASGSSRTSGFYEQYF
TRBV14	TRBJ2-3	CASSQEGDRTFTDTQYF
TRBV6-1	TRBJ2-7	CASILGGSSYEQYF
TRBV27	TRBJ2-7	CASSFAGDYEQYF
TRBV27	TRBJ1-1	CASSPSVGGGHEAFF
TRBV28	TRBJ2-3	CATVRRVEDTQYF
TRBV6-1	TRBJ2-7	CASSCQGGGPYEQYF
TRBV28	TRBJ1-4	CASSPPVEWNEKLFF
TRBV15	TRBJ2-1	CATSRAGGPSYNEQFF
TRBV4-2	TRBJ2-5	CASSLRRGSGTQETQYF
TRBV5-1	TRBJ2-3	CASSLAFSLLLAGLETDTQYF
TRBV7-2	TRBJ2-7	CASSLGDRTIYEQYF
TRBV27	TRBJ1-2	CASRNTDRRSYGYTF
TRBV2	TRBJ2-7	CASSRDRGSYEQYF
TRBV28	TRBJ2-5	CASSSSGTEETQYF
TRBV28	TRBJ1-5	CASSSPSTGRSDQPQHF
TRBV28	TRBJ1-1	CASRPTLILNTEAFF
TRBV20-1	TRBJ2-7	CSASQGHEQYF
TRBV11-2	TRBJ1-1	CASSLDRIKHLNTEAFF